The rows below give T cell receptor beta chains drawn from one sample of a study of T-cell memory formation after mild COVID-19. MiXCR, run by TCRdb on the 5' RACE reads, gives a single entry per CDR3 protein. In the table there are 110,000 to 150,000 distinct CDR3 sequences, 13% to 15% of which are singletons. Sequencing used PBMCs or a T cell subset sorted from them (not recorded which). The receptors originated from an adult woman who had mild COVID-19 (a few samples of this study predate the infection). Cell type and time point are not known. Each CDR3 is given with its conserved first and last residue. The D gene is left open where the match is weak. Clone size, where shown, is once, few, many, or a class for clones that have expanded.

d_gene	j_gene	v_gene	abundance	CDR3nt	CDR3aa
TRBD1	TRBJ2-1	TRBV7-9	few	TGTGCCAGCAGTACTCCCCGGGACAGCTACCAGTTCTTC	CASSTPRDSYQFF
NA	TRBJ2-7	TRBV6-5	NA	TGTGCCAGCAGTTACGTGCCTAGCATGTACGAGCAGTACTTC	CASSYVPSMYEQYF
NA	TRBJ1-1	TRBV10-3	few	TGTGCCATCAGTGAGTCGATCGGCTTTAACGTTGAAGCTTTCTTT	CAISESIGFNVEAFF
TRBD2	TRBJ2-7	TRBV5-4	NA	TGTGCCAGCAGCGGCGGGGGAAAAGAGTACTACGAGCAGTACTTC	CASSGGGKEYYEQYF
TRBD1	TRBJ2-5	TRBV6-5	NA	TGTGCCAGCAGTTATCAGGGGGCGCATGAGACCCAGTACTTC	CASSYQGAHETQYF
NA	TRBJ2-7	TRBV25-1	NA	TGTGCCAGCAGTGATCGTTCGGGGGCCGCCGAGTACGAGCAGTACTTC	CASSDRSGAAEYEQYF
NA	TRBJ2-7	TRBV5-1	few	TGCGCCAGCAGCCCACGACAGACCCAATACTACGAGCAGTACTTC	CASSPRQTQYYEQYF
TRBD2	TRBJ2-1	TRBV11-3	NA	TGTGCCAGCAGCTTAGTTCGGCTAGCGGGAGCCTCGGTCCCCTACAATGAGCAGTTCTTC	CASSLVRLAGASVPYNEQFF
NA	TRBJ1-1	TRBV3-1	few	TGTGCCAGCAGCCAACCTCAAGGCACTGAAGCTTTCTTT	CASSQPQGTEAFF
NA	TRBJ1-2	TRBV9	NA	TGTGCCAGCAGCGCAGTCGTACAGGGATTTAACTATGGCTACACCTTC	CASSAVVQGFNYGYTF
TRBD2	TRBJ2-3	TRBV12-3/TRBV12-4	few	TGTGCCAGCAGTTCTAGCGGGGGACTCGATACGCAGTATTTT	CASSSSGGLDTQYF
TRBD1	TRBJ1-1	TRBV7-6	few	TGTGCCAGCAGCCCCCTGACAGGGATTTTGAACACTGAAGCTTTCTTT	CASSPLTGILNTEAFF
NA	TRBJ2-1	TRBV29-1	NA	TGCAGCGTTTGGGGCAGGGGCAATGAGCAGTTCTTC	CSVWGRGNEQFF
NA	TRBJ1-5	TRBV5-5	many	TGTGCCAGCAGCTACCGGGACGGAAATCAGCCCCAGCATTTT	CASSYRDGNQPQHF
NA	TRBJ2-7	TRBV25-1	many	TGTGCCAGCAGTGACTCCCTTCCCTACGAGCAGTACTTC	CASSDSLPYEQYF
NA	TRBJ2-5	TRBV7-9	many	TGTGCCAGCAGCCCCCCCACCCCGCAAGAGACCCAGTACTTC	CASSPPTPQETQYF
NA	TRBJ1-2	TRBV7-9	NA	TGTGCCAGCAGCTTAGGGAATTGGGTTCTCTATGGCTACACCTTC	CASSLGNWVLYGYTF
TRBD2	TRBJ2-7	TRBV20-1	NA	TGCAGTGCTAGAGATATAGCGGGAACATACTACGAGCAGTACTTC	CSARDIAGTYYEQYF
TRBD2	TRBJ2-7	TRBV20-1	few	TGCAGTGCTCAAGGACTAGCGGGGCTTAGCTCCTACGAGCAGTACTTC	CSAQGLAGLSSYEQYF
NA	TRBJ2-1	TRBV11-3	many	TGTGCCAGCAGCACAACTAGCGAGCAGTTCTTC	CASSTTSEQFF
NA	TRBJ1-5	TRBV29-1	few	TGCAGCGTTGCTTCGGGGATTGGGGCTCAGCCCCAGCATTTT	CSVASGIGAQPQHF
NA	TRBJ2-7	TRBV5-1	NA	TGCGCCAGCAGCTTCCGGGACGGGGCCTACGAGCAGTACTTC	CASSFRDGAYEQYF
NA	TRBJ2-7	TRBV11-3	NA	TGTGCCAGCAGCTTAGACGAGGGGTCCTACGAGCAGTACTTC	CASSLDEGSYEQYF
NA	TRBJ2-7	TRBV7-9	NA	TGTGCCAGCAGCTCCCATAACAGGGATCTGGACGAGCAGTACTTC	CASSSHNRDLDEQYF
TRBD2	TRBJ2-5	TRBV20-1	NA	TGCAGTGCTAGCCCCTCCGGGGGGTTAGGGACCCAGTACTTC	CSASPSGGLGTQYF
NA	TRBJ1-1	TRBV5-6	few	TGTGCCAGCAGCTACCGGAACGGCACTGAAGCTTTCTTT	CASSYRNGTEAFF
TRBD2	TRBJ2-7	TRBV7-8	NA	TGTGCCAGCAGCTTAGAGGTAGCGGGAGTCTTCTACGAGCAGTACTTC	CASSLEVAGVFYEQYF
TRBD1	TRBJ2-7	TRBV19	few	TGTGCCAGTACCCCCAAGGCAGGGGGCGACGAGCAGTACTTC	CASTPKAGGDEQYF
TRBD2	TRBJ2-1	TRBV27	few	TGTGCCAGCAGTTTTAGCGGGGATGAGCAGTTCTTC	CASSFSGDEQFF
NA	TRBJ2-1	TRBV7-8	once	TGTGCCAGCAGCGTGGTGTTTTCCTACAATGAGCAGTTCTTC	CASSVVFSYNEQFF
NA	TRBJ1-2	TRBV4-3	few	TGCGCCAGCAGCCAAGATTTTAACGCCCAGGGGCCGGGCTATGGCTACACCTTC	CASSQDFNAQGPGYGYTF
NA	TRBJ2-1	TRBV19	many	TGTGCCAGTAGTATAGCGGGTGGGGCCTACAATGAGCAGTTCTTC	CASSIAGGAYNEQFF
NA	TRBJ2-5	TRBV20-1	NA	TGCAGTGCGGGAGAGAGGGTCAGGGAGACCCAGTACTTC	CSAGERVRETQYF
TRBD1	TRBJ2-5	TRBV5-1	NA	TGCGCCAGCAGCCGACTTACCAGGACAGGGGAAGAGACCCAGTACTTC	CASSRLTRTGEETQYF
TRBD2	TRBJ2-3	TRBV20-1	many	TGCAGTGCTACCCCCCAAATTAGCGGGGACACAGATACGCAGTATTTT	CSATPQISGDTDTQYF
NA	TRBJ1-2	TRBV12-5	few	TGTGCTAGTGGTCGGAACAGGGCTAGTGGCTATGGCTACACCTTC	CASGRNRASGYGYTF
TRBD2	TRBJ2-7	TRBV27	few	TGTGCCAGCAAAGTGAAATTAGCGGGGACCTACGAGCAGTACTTC	CASKVKLAGTYEQYF
NA	TRBJ2-5	TRBV7-8	many	TGTGCCAGCAGCCCAGGGGAGACCCAGTACTTC	CASSPGETQYF
NA	TRBJ2-1	TRBV7-9	many	TGTGCCAGCAGCTTAGGGGGAGGCGCCTACAATGAGCAGTTCTTC	CASSLGGGAYNEQFF
TRBD1	TRBJ2-7	TRBV20-1	once	TGCAGTGCTAGGGGACAGGGGGGCCAATCGTACGAGCAGTACTTC	CSARGQGGQSYEQYF
TRBD2	TRBJ2-1	TRBV9	many	TGTGCCAGCAGCGTCGATGGGACTAGCGGGGCCCATGAGCAGTTCTTC	CASSVDGTSGAHEQFF
TRBD1	TRBJ2-5	TRBV29-1	NA	TGCAGCGTCGATACGGGACAGCCACCAGAGACCCAGTACTTC	CSVDTGQPPETQYF